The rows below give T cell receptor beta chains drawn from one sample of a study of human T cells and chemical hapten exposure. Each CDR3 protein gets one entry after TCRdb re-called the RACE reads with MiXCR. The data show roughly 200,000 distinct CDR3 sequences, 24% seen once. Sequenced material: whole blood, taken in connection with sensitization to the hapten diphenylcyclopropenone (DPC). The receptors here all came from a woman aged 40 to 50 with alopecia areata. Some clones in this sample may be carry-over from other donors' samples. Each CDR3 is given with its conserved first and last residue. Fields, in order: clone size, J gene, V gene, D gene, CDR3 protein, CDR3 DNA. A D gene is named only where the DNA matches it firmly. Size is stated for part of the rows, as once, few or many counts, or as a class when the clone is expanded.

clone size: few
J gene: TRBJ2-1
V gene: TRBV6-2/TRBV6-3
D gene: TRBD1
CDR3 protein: CASSPDRGIYNEQFF
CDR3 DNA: TGTGCCAGCAGCCCGGACAGGGGGATCTACAATGAGCAGTTCTTC

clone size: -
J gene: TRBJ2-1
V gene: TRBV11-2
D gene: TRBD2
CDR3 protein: CAGSLDRLAGAQFF
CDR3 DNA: TGTGCCGGCAGCTTAGATAGACTAGCGGGGGCCCAGTTCTTC

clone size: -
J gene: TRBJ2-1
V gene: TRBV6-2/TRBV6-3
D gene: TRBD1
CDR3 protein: CASSQGQGREQFF
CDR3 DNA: TGTGCCAGCAGTCAGGGACAGGGCCGGGAGCAGTTCTTC

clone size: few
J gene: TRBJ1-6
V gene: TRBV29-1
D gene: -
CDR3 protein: CSVASDSSYNSPLHF
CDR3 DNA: TGCAGCGTTGCCTCAGACAGCTCCTATAATTCACCCCTCCACTTT

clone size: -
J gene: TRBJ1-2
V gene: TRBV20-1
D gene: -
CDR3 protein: CSAQGDDFNYGYTF
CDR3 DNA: TGCAGTGCCCAGGGCGACGACTTTAACTATGGCTACACCTTC

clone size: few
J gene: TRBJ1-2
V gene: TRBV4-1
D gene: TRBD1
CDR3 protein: CASSQDNTGTGRYGYTF
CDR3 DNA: TGCGCCAGCAGCCAAGATAACACCGGGACAGGCCGCTATGGCTACACCTTC

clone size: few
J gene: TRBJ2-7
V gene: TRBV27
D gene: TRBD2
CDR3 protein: CASSLLAGGSEQYF
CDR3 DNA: TGTGCCAGCAGTTTATTGGCGGGAGGTTCCGAGCAGTACTTC

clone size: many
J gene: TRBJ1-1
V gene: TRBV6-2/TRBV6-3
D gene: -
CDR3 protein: CASNPSRRAEAFF
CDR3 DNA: TGTGCCAGCAACCCCAGCCGTCGCGCAGAAGCTTTCTTT

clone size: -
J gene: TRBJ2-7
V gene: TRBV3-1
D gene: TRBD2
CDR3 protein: CASSISGENYEQYF
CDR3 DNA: TGTGCCAGCAGCATTAGCGGGGAAAACTACGAGCAGTACTTC

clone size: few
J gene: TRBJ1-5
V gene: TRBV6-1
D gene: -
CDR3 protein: CASMGNQPQHF
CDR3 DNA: TGTGCCAGCATGGGCAATCAGCCCCAGCATTTT

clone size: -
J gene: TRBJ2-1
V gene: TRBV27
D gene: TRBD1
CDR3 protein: CASSLEGGPYNEQFF
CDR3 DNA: TGTGCCAGCAGTTTAGAAGGGGGCCCCTACAATGAGCAGTTCTTC

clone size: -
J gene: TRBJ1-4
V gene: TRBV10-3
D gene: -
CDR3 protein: CAISDPTVGGEKLFF
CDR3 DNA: TGTGCCATCAGTGACCCGACAGTTGGGGGTGAAAAACTGTTTTTT

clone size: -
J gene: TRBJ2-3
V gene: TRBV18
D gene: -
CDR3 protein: CASSPPTLRDTQYF
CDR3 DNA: TGTGCCAGCTCACCACCGACTCTCCGAGATACGCAGTATTTT

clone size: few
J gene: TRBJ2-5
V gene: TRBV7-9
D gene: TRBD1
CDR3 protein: CASSLGQGPMRTGEETQYF
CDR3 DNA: TGTGCCAGCAGCTTAGGTCAAGGCCCCATGAGGACAGGTGAAGAGACCCAGTACTTC

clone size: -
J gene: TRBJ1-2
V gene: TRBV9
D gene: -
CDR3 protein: CASSPGEPWDGYTF
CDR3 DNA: TGTGCCAGCAGCCCAGGGGAGCCTTGGGATGGCTACACCTTC

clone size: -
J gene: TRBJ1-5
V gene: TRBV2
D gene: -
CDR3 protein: CASKGDDQPQHF
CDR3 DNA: TGTGCCAGCAAAGGGGATGATCAGCCCCAGCATTTT

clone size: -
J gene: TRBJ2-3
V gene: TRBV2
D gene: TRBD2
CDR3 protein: CASRLAGVGTDTQYF
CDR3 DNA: TGTGCCAGCAGACTAGCGGGAGTCGGCACAGATACGCAGTATTTT

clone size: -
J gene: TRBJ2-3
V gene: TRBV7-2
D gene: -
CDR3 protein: CASRLRDSRTTDTQYF
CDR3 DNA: TGTGCCAGCAGGTTGAGGGACTCCAGAACCACAGATACGCAGTATTTT

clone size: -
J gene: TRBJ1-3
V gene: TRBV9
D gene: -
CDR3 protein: CASSVLGSSSGNTIYF
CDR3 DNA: TGTGCCAGCAGCGTCCTCGGATCCTCCTCTGGAAACACCATATATTTT

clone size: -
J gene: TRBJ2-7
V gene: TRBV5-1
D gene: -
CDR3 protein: CASRSSDIIYEQYF
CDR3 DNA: TGCGCCAGCAGAAGTTCGGACATTATCTACGAGCAGTACTTC

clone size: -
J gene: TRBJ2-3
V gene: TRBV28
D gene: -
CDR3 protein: CASTSLSRGPSSTDTQYF
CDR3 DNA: TGTGCCAGCACAAGCCTAAGCAGAGGGCCCTCTAGCACAGATACGCAGTATTTT

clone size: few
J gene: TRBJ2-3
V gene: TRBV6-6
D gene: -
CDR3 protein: CASSYHGTQPLADTQYF
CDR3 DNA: TGTGCCAGCAGTTACCACGGGACTCAACCCCTCGCAGATACGCAGTATTTT

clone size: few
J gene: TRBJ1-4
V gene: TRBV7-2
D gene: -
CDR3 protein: CASSSDGATNEKLFF
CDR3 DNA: TGTGCCAGCAGCAGCGACGGTGCAACTAATGAAAAACTGTTTTTT

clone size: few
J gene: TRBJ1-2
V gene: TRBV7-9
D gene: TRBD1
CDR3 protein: CASSFPAGGNGYTF
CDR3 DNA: TGTGCCAGCAGCTTCCCCGCAGGGGGTAACGGCTACACCTTC

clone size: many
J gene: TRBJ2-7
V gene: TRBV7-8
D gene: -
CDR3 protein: CASSPTGYEQYF
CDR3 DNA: TGTGCCAGCAGCCCGACGGGCTACGAGCAGTACTTC

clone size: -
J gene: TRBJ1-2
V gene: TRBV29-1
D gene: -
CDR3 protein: CSVGPTINGYTF
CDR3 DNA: TGCAGCGTAGGTCCGACTATAAATGGGTACACCTTC

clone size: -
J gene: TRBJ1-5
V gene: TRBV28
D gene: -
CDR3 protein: CASHTLTDPQHF
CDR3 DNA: TGTGCCAGTCACACCTTAACAGATCCCCAGCATTTT

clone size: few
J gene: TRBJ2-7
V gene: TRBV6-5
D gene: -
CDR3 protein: CASSQGHGAYEQYF
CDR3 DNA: TGTGCCAGCAGCCAGGGACACGGTGCCTACGAGCAGTACTTC

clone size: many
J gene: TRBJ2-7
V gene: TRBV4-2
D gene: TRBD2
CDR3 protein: CASSQGLAGTYEQYF
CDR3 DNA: TGTGCCAGCAGCCAAGGACTAGCGGGAACCTACGAGCAGTACTTC

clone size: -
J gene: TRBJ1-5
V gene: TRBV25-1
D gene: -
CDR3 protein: CASGGDVSNQPQHF
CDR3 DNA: TGTGCCAGCGGGGGGGACGTTAGCAATCAGCCCCAGCATTTT

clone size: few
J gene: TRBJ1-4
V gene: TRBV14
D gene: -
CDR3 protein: CASSRSYNEKLFF
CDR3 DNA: TGTGCCAGCAGCCGATCCTATAATGAAAAACTGTTTTTT

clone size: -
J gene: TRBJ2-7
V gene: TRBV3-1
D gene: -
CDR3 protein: CASSSRISSYEQYF
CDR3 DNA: TGTGCCAGCAGCTCCCGGATTAGCTCCTACGAGCAGTACTTC

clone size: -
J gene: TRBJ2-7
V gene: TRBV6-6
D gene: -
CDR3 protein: CASSLRAGRLDEQYF
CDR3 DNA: TGTGCCAGCAGTCTCCGAGCGGGCAGGTTAGACGAGCAGTACTTC

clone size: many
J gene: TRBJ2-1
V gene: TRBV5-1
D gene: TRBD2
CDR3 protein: CASSLPSGSVDEQFF
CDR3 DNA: TGCGCCAGCAGCTTGCCTAGCGGGAGTGTGGATGAGCAGTTCTTC

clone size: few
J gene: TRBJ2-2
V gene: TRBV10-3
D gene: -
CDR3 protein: CAISQTGPGELFF
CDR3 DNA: TGTGCCATCAGCCAGACAGGCCCCGGGGAGCTGTTTTTT

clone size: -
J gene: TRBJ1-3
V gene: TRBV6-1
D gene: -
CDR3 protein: CASSEGGGENTIYF
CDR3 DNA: TGTGCCAGCAGTGAAGGAGGTGGGGAGAACACCATATATTTT

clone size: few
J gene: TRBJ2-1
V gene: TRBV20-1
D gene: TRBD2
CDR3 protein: CSARPAQREGLNEQFF
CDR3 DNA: TGCAGTGCTAGGCCCGCTCAGCGGGAGGGTCTCAATGAGCAGTTCTTC

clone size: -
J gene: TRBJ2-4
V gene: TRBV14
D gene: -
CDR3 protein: CASSLLGGGNIQYF
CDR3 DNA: TGTGCCAGCAGCTTATTAGGGGGAGGAAACATTCAGTACTTC

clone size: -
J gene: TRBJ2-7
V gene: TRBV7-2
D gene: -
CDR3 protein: CASSLAAGSPYEQYF
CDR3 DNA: TGTGCCAGCAGCTTAGCGGCAGGGTCGCCCTACGAGCAGTACTTC

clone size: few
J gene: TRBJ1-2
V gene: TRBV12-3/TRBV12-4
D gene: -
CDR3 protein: CASSSLAPPYGYTF
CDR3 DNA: TGTGCCAGCAGTTCCCTGGCGCCTCCCTATGGCTACACCTTC

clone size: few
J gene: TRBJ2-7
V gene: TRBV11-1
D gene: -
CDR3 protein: CASSFVQGEQYF
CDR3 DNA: TGTGCCAGCAGCTTTGTTCAGGGGGAGCAGTACTTC

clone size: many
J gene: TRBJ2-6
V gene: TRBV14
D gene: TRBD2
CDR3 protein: CASSAGGSSGANVLTF
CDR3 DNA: TGTGCCAGCAGCGCGGGGGGATCCTCTGGGGCCAACGTCCTGACTTTC